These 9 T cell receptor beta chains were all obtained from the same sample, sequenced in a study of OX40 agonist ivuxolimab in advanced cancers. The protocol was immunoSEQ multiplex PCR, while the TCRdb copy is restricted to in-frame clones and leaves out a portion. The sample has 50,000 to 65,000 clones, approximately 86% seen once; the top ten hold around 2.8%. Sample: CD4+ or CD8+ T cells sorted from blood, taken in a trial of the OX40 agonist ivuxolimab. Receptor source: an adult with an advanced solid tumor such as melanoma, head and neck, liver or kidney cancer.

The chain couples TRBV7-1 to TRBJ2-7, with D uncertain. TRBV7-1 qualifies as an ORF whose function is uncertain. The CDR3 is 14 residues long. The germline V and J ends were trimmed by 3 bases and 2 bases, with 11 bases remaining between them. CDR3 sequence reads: CASSSGRATYEQYF. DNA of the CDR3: TGTGCCAGCAGCTCGGGCCGAGCTACCTACGAGCAGTACTTC.

The CDR3 loop is CASSRLQERPGNTIYF. In DNA, the CDR3 is TGTGCCAGCAGTCGGCTACAGGAGAGACCTGGAAACACCATATATTTT. V usage is TRBV28 and J usage is TRBJ1-3; possible D gene TRBD1, 5 bases. Germline CDR1 MDHEN, CDR2 SYDVKM. Trimming took 5 bases from V and 2 from J, leaving 16 bases between them. The CDR3 has 16 residues. Drawing the rest from reference TRBV28 and TRBJ1-3, the complete variable domain is DVKVTQSSRYLVKRTGEKVFLECVQDMDHENMFWYRQDPGLGLRLIYFSYDVKMKEKGDIPEGYSVSREKKERFSLILESASTNQTSMYLCASSRLQERPGNTIYFGEGSWLTVV.

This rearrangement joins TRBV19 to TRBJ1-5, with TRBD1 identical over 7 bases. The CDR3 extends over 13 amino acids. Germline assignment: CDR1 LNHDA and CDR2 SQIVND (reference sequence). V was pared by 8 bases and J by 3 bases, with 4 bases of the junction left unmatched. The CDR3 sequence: CASGDSYNQPQHF. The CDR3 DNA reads TGTGCCAGTGGGGACAGTTACAATCAGCCCCAGCATTTT.

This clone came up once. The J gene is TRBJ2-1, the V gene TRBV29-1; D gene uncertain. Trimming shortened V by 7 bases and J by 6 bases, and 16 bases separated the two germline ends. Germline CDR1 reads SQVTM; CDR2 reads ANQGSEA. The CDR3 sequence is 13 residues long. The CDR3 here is CSAVRAPPNEQFF. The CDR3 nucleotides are TGCAGCGCCGTAAGGGCGCCCCCCAATGAGCAGTTCTTC.

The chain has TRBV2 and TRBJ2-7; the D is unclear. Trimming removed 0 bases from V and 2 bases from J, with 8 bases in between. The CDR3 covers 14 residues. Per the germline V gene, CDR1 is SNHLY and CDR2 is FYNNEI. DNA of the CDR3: TGTGCCAGCAGTGAAGCGACGCCTCCCTACGAGCAGTACTTC. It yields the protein CASSEATPPYEQYF. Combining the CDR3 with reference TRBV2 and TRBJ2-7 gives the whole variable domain EPEVTQTPSHQVTQMGQEVILRCVPISNHLYFYWYRQILGQKVEFLVSFYNNEISEKSEIFDDQFSVERPDGSNFTLKIRSTKLEDSAMYFCASSEATPPYEQYFGPGTRLTVT.

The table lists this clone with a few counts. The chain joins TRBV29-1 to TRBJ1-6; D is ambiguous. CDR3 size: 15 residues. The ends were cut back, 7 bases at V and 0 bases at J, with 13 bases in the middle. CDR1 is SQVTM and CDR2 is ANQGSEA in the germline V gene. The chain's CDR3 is CSADGRDSYNSPLHF. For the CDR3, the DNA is TGCAGCGCCGACGGACGTGACTCCTATAATTCACCCCTCCACTTT.

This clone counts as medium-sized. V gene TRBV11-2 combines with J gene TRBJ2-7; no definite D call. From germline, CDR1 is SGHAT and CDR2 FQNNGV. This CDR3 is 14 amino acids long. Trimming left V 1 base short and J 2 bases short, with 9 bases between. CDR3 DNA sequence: TGTGCCAGCAGCTTAGCGGACGTAGCCTACGAGCAGTACTTC. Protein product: CASSLADVAYEQYF.

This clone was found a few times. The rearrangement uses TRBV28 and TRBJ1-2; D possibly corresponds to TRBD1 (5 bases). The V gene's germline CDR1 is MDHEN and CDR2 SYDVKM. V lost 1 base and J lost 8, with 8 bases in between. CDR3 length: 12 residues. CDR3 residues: CASSLSGMGYTF. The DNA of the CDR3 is TGTGCCAGCAGTTTATCAGGGATGGGCTACACCTTC.

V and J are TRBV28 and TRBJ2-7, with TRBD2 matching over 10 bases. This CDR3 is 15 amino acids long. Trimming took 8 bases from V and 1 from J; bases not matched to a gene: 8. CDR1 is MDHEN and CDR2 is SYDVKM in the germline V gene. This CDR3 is CASRKAGGGSYEQYF. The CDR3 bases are TGTGCCAGCCGAAAAGCGGGAGGGGGGTCCTACGAGCAGTACTTC.